These 11 T cell receptor beta chains were sequenced from one sample in a study of beta chain features in type 1 diabetes. Expressed TCRB transcripts were sequenced after all isolated RNA was converted to cDNA. Here immunoSEQ multiplex PCR was the method, and the copy in TCRdb shows in-frame clones only, minus some. This sample has roughly 230,000 clones, with roughly 9.6% found just once. Specimen: naive CD4+ T cells from blood. All receptors derive from a woman between 18 and 29 years old in good health.

The chain carries TRBV18 and TRBJ1-3, with unresolved D. Germline V gene sequence: CDR1 KGHSH, CDR2 LQKENI. This CDR3 comprises 16 residues. V was shortened by 0 bases and J by 0 bases, with 9 bases between the two germline ends. As DNA, the CDR3 is TGTGCCAGCTCACCACCCGCGGGGTTCTCTGGAAACACCATATATTTT. Protein sequence: CASSPPAGFSGNTIYF.

The chain joins TRBV25-1 to TRBJ1-2, with a weak D call TRBD1 (5 bases). With 4 bases removed from V and 2 bases from J, the gap between germline ends came to 23 bases. This CDR3 is 18 amino acids long. Germline V CDR1 and CDR2: MGHDK, SYGVNS. DNA of the CDR3: TGTGCCAGCAGTGGGTTGATGGGCAGGGCGTCTACCAACTATGGCTACACCTTC. It specifies CASSGLMGRASTNYGYTF.

This clone was picked up a small number of times. V is TRBV7-3 and J is TRBJ2-6, with 7 bases fitting TRBD2. J was trimmed by 0 bases and V by 5 bases; bases with no gene match: 7. This CDR3 has 17 amino acids. Germline CDR1 and CDR2: SGHTA and FQGTGA. CDR3 nucleotide sequence: TGTGCCAGCAGCATTAACGGGGGGAACTCTGGGGCCAACGTCCTGACTTTC. This encodes CASSINGGNSGANVLTF.

The J gene is TRBJ2-3, the V gene TRBV29-1, with TRBD1 as a possible D gene (6 bases). This CDR3 region has 16 residues. V dropped 1 base and J dropped 2 bases, with 16 bases sitting between them. Looked up from germline, CDR1 is SQVTM and CDR2 is ANQGSEA. The CDR3 DNA reads TGCAGCGTTGAAGGGCCTCCCGGGACAAACACAGATACGCAGTATTTT. Amino acids: CSVEGPPGTNTDTQYF.

The chain combines TRBV5-1 with TRBJ2-3, with D unresolved. The length of the CDR3 is 14 residues. Looked up from germline, CDR1 is SGHRS and CDR2 is YFSETQ. Between the trimmed V and J ends, which lost 5 bases and 4 bases, there was a span of 14 bases. DNA of the CDR3: TGCGCCAGCAGTCCTGGCCCACCCTCAGATACGCAGTATTTT. Its translation: CASSPGPPSDTQYF.

This chain joins TRBV19 and TRBJ1-5, with 7 bases aligning to TRBD1. The CDR3 is 14 residues long. Germline CDR1 LNHDA, CDR2 SQIVND (reference sequence). V was clipped by 5 bases and J by 10 bases; unmatched bases: 11. This chain's CDR3 is CASSEGTDSGPQHF. Here the CDR3 DNA reads TGTGCCAGTAGTGAGGGGACAGATTCGGGTCCCCAGCATTTT.

The J gene is TRBJ2-1, the V gene TRBV5-1, with TRBD2 matching over 8 bases. Germline CDR1 reads SGHRS; CDR2 reads YFSETQ. J lost 1 base, V lost 6 bases, and 3 bases had no gene match. The CDR3 has 14 residues. In nucleotides, the CDR3 is TGCGCCAGCACACGGGAGGGGTCCTACAATGAGCAGTTCTTC. This codes for CASTREGSYNEQFF.

This clone was detected only a few times. The sample holds other DNA sequences that translate to the same CDR3. The chain uses TRBV29-1 and TRBJ2-7, with a tentative D call TRBD1 (5 bases). Germline V CDR1 and CDR2: SQVTM, ANQGSEA. This CDR3 is 12 amino acids long. The germline V and J ends were trimmed by 5 bases and 1 base, with 9 bases remaining between them. The CDR3 DNA is TGCAGCGTTTCCCAGGGATCCTACGAGCAGTACTTC. Its translation is CSVSQGSYEQYF.

In its sample, this clone was seen a few times. V gene TRBV29-1 combines with J gene TRBJ1-1; 10 bases fit TRBD1. CDR1 is SQVTM and CDR2 is ANQGSEA in the germline V gene. V trimming: 6 bases; J trimming: 4 bases; junction bases outside the gene matches: 2. The CDR3 totals 12 residues. CDR3 sequence reads: CSVGTGVTEAFF. CDR3 coding DNA: TGCAGCGTAGGGACAGGGGTCACTGAAGCTTTCTTT.

The rearrangement joins TRBV30 to TRBJ2-4, with TRBD1 matching 7 bases. Trimming cost V 0 bases and J 7 bases; bases outside gene matches: 3. This CDR3 is built from 13 residues. The V gene's germline CDR1 is GTSNPN and CDR2 SVGIG (reference sequence). CDR3 amino acids: CAWSVKGANIQYF. The CDR3 DNA sequence: TGTGCCTGGAGTGTCAAGGGGGCCAACATTCAGTACTTC.

Only a few counts were recorded for this clone. The chain is built from TRBV5-1 and TRBJ1-1; tentatively, D is TRBD1 (6 bases). Per the germline V gene, CDR1 is SGHRS and CDR2 is YFSETQ. Trimming stripped 1 base from V and 8 bases from J, with 6 bases between. CDR3 length equals 11 residues. The CDR3 coding sequence is TGCGCCAGCAGCTTGACAGGGGAAGCTTTCTTT. Translation gives CASSLTGEAFF. The complete variable domain, with remaining parts taken from reference TRBV5-1 and TRBJ1-1, reads KAGVTQTPRYLIKTRGQQVTLSCSPISGHRSVSWYQQTPGQGLQFLFEYFSETQRNKGNFPGRFSGRQFSNSRSEMNVSTLELGDSALYLCASSLTGEAFFGQGTRLTVV.